One and the same sample provided the 26 T cell receptor beta chains below, sequenced in a study of T cell changes during pregnancy in multiple sclerosis. Libraries were prepared by immunoSEQ multiplex PCR; TCRdb keeps only in-frame clonotypes and omits some of them. Among some 54,000 clones listed, 90% to 95% were seen once. Sample: peripheral blood, taken after pregnancy. These receptors all come from a female donor with multiple sclerosis, enrolled in a pregnancy study.

CDR3 DNA sequence: TGTGCCAGCACCAAAAAGGAGGACAGCTACTCAAGTGTCTACGAGCAGTACTTC. The encoded protein is CASTKKEDSYSSVYEQYF. V usage is TRBV5-6 and J usage is TRBJ2-5, with D possibly TRBD1 on 6 matching bases. The J call may be in error: the DNA end matches TRBJ2-7 better. This CDR3 is 18 amino acids long. From germline, CDR1 is SGHDT and CDR2 YYEEEE.

The chain combines TRBV18 with TRBJ1-1, with a possible D match to TRBD1 (6 bases). Trimming shortened V by 4 bases and J by 1 base, and 10 bases separated the two germline ends. The CDR3 consists of 14 residues. Germline V gene sequence: CDR1 KGHSH, CDR2 LQKENI. Here the CDR3 reads CASSLQGGNTEAFF. CDR3 sequence (DNA): TGTGCCAGCTCACTACAGGGCGGGAACACTGAAGCTTTCTTT. The whole variable domain, filled in from reference TRBV18 and TRBJ1-1, reads NAGVMQNPRHLVRRRGQEARLRCSPMKGHSHVYWYRQLPEEGLKFMVYLQKENIIDESGMPKERFSAEFPKEGPSILRIQQVVRGDSAAYFCASSLQGGNTEAFFGQGTRLTVV.

The chain has TRBV9 and TRBJ2-3; 11 bases fit TRBD2. Germline V lookup: CDR1 SGDLS, CDR2 YYNGEE. The CDR3 contains 14 residues. With 6 bases clipped from V and 5 bases from J, the junction kept 5 bases outside the gene matches. The CDR3 DNA follows: TGTGCCAGCAACGGACTAGCGGGTGGAGATACGCAGTATTTT. Its protein is CASNGLAGGDTQYF.

The genes are TRBV30 and TRBJ2-4, with TRBD1 matching 9 bases. The trim removed 3 bases at V and 0 bases at J, leaving 9 bases unmatched. The length of the CDR3 is 17 residues. Germline-derived CDR1 and CDR2 are GTSNPN and SVGIG (reference sequence). The CDR3 region is CAWRGTGQILAKNIQYF. CDR3 DNA sequence: TGTGCCTGGAGAGGGACAGGGCAGATACTAGCCAAAAACATTCAGTACTTC.

This clone has a single count. The gene calls are TRBV10-1 and TRBJ2-1, with TRBD2 matching 12 bases. With V trimmed by 3 bases and J by 7 bases, 10 bases remained unmatched. Germline assignment: CDR1 WNHNN and CDR2 SYGVQD (reference sequence). This CDR3 region has 17 residues. CDR3 in amino acids: CASSDATSGRRKNEQFF. The CDR3, as DNA: TGCGCCAGCAGTGATGCGACTAGCGGGAGAAGGAAGAATGAGCAGTTCTTC.

The V call is TRBV5-4, the J call TRBJ1-1; TRBD1 is a possible D gene (5 bases). Trimming pared 4 bases from V and 2 bases from J, leaving 15 bases between. The CDR3 loop spans 15 amino acids. Germline V gene lookup returns CDR1 SGHNT and CDR2 YYREEE (reference sequence). The CDR3 DNA reads as TGTGCCAGCAGCCCCAGACAGCTCCTCAACACTGAAGCTTTCTTT. Protein sequence: CASSPRQLLNTEAFF.

The V gene is TRBV27, the J gene TRBJ2-3; no definite D call. The germline gives CDR1 MNHEY, CDR2 SMNVEV (reference sequence). Deletions cut 4 bases from V and 1 base from J, with 3 bases between. This CDR3 comprises 12 residues. The CDR3 region is CASSSGTDTQYF. The CDR3 DNA is TGTGCCAGCAGTTCGGGCACAGATACGCAGTATTTT.

The CDR3 is CASSLTLAGALFNEQFF. CDR3 DNA sequence: TGCGCCAGCAGCCTAACCTTAGCGGGAGCCCTTTTTAATGAGCAGTTCTTC. The J gene is TRBJ2-1, the V gene TRBV5-1; TRBD2 matches at 9 bases. The CDR3 spans 17 residues. Per germline, CDR1 SGHRS and CDR2 YFSETQ. With 4 bases clipped from V and 7 bases from J, the junction kept 15 bases outside the gene matches.

The chain carries TRBV28 and TRBJ2-3; TRBD1 matches 10 bases. The CDR3 is made up of 13 amino acids. After removal of 6 bases from V and 4 bases from J, the junction contained 1 base not matched to a gene. Germline V lookup: CDR1 MDHEN, CDR2 SYDVKM. CDR3 DNA sequence: TGTGCCAGCAGGGACAGGGGGGCAGATACGCAGTATTTT. Protein product: CASRDRGADTQYF.

This rearrangement joins TRBV7-6 to TRBJ2-5; D is perhaps TRBD1 (6 bases). The CDR3 is 15 residues long. V lost 3 bases, J lost 1 base, and 12 bases lay in between. The V gene's germline CDR1 is SGHVS and CDR2 FNYEAQ. CDR3 loop: CASSFNGQSQETQYF. Here the CDR3 DNA reads TGTGCCAGCAGCTTTAACGGACAGAGCCAAGAGACCCAGTACTTC.

The V call is TRBV7-9, the J call TRBJ1-1; D is perhaps TRBD1 (6 bases). Germline-derived CDR1 and CDR2 are SEHNR and FQNEAQ (reference sequence). The CDR3 loop spans 15 amino acids. CDR3 nucleotides: TGTGCTTCCCCTGAGCCGGGGCAGGGGTTGACTGAAGCTTTCTTT. Translation gives CASPEPGQGLTEAFF.

The chain joins TRBV9 to TRBJ1-3; D call uncertain. Trimming stripped 2 bases from V and 3 bases from J, with 12 bases between. This CDR3 is 15 amino acids long. In germline, CDR1 is SGDLS, CDR2 YYNGEE. CDR3 DNA sequence: TGTGCCAGCAGCGTGAGACCAGGTGGTGGAAACACCATATATTTT. This encodes CASSVRPGGGNTIYF.

The chain recombines TRBV5-1 with TRBJ2-3; no clear D gene. V lost 2 bases and J 2 bases, leaving 12 bases between the germline ends. This CDR3 comprises 15 residues. CDR1 is SGHRS, CDR2 YFSETQ, per germline. CDR3 residues: CASSLGEAPTDTQYF. CDR3 DNA sequence: TGCGCCAGCAGCTTAGGAGAGGCTCCCACAGATACGCAGTATTTT.

The chain has TRBV5-5 and TRBJ1-4, with 8 positions matching TRBD1. This CDR3 is 16 amino acids long. Per germline, CDR1 SGHKS and CDR2 YYEKEE (reference sequence). V gave up 3 bases and J gave up 0 bases; unmatched junction bases: 4. The CDR3 DNA reads as TGTGCCAGCAGCTATGGACAGGGAGCAACTAATGAAAAACTGTTTTTT. Residues: CASSYGQGATNEKLFF.

The rearrangement joins TRBV2 to TRBJ2-7, with D maybe TRBD1 (6 bases). The CDR3 totals 15 residues. Trimming cost V 5 bases and J 0 bases, with 14 bases left between them. Germline V gene sequence: CDR1 SNHLY, CDR2 FYNNEI. CDR3 protein: CASSRDRLPSYEQYF. Written as DNA, the CDR3 is TGTGCCAGCAGTAGAGACAGGCTTCCCTCCTACGAGCAGTACTTC.

The rearrangement joins TRBV9 to TRBJ1-1; D is undetermined. V dropped 4 bases and J dropped 3 bases, with 16 bases sitting between them. Per germline, CDR1 SGDLS and CDR2 YYNGEE. The CDR3 covers 15 residues. CDR3 in amino acids: CASSTYRGEDTEAFF. CDR3 DNA sequence: TGTGCCAGCAGCACGTACCGTGGGGAGGACACTGAAGCTTTCTTT. The full variable domain, its missing parts supplied by reference TRBV9 and TRBJ1-1, is DSGVTQTPKHLITATGQRVTLRCSPRSGDLSVYWYQQSLDQGLQFLIQYYNGEERAKGNILERFSAQQFPDLHSELNLSSLELGDSALYFCASSTYRGEDTEAFFGQGTRLTVV.

The rearrangement joins TRBV4-2 to TRBJ2-1, with a weak D call TRBD2 (6 bases). The CDR3 is made up of 17 amino acids. CDR1 and CDR2 from the germline V gene are LGHNA and YNFKEQ. V was shortened by 0 bases and J by 9 bases, with 21 bases between the two germline ends. This CDR3 reads CASSQDVGGVGPREQFF. CDR3 DNA sequence: TGTGCCAGCAGCCAAGATGTCGGGGGAGTCGGGCCTCGTGAGCAGTTCTTC.

The chain recombines TRBV4-2 with TRBJ2-7, with 12 bases that match TRBD1. The germline V gene has CDR1 LGHNA and CDR2 YNFKEQ. J was trimmed by 2 bases and V by 5 bases; bases with no gene match: 10. The CDR3 has 17 residues. The CDR3 sequence is CASSAGTGGQRAYEQYF. The CDR3 nucleotides are TGTGCCAGCAGCGCCGGGACAGGGGGCCAAAGAGCCTACGAGCAGTACTTC.

The chain carries TRBV7-2 and TRBJ1-1, with TRBD1 identical over 7 bases. Germline assignment: CDR1 SGHTA and CDR2 FQGNSA. The ends lost 6 bases at V and 6 bases at J; junction bases unmatched: 7. This CDR3 comprises 13 residues. CDR3 amino acids: CASSLQGYAEAFF. As DNA, the CDR3 is TGTGCCAGCAGTTTACAGGGGTACGCTGAAGCTTTCTTT. Together with reference TRBV7-2 and TRBJ1-1, the CDR3 gives the full variable domain: GAGVSQSPSNKVTEKGKDVELRCDPISGHTALYWYRQSLGQGLEFLIYFQGNSAPDKSGLPSDRFSAERTGGSVSTLTIQRTQQEDSAVYLCASSLQGYAEAFFGQGTRLTVV.

The chain combines TRBV9 with TRBJ1-3; 7 nucleotides agree with TRBD1. Germline values: CDR1 SGDLS, CDR2 YYNGEE. This CDR3 comprises 15 residues. J was trimmed by 2 bases and V by 2 bases; bases with no gene match: 4. The CDR3: CASSVSQGAGNTIYF. CDR3 nucleotide sequence: TGTGCCAGCAGCGTGTCCCAGGGGGCTGGAAACACCATATATTTT.

This chain joins TRBV27 and TRBJ2-7; 8 bases are shared with TRBD1. CDR3 length: 15 amino acids. Germline assignment: CDR1 MNHEY and CDR2 SMNVEV (reference sequence). V lost 5 bases and J lost 6; bases outside the gene matches: 12. The CDR3 DNA reads as TGTGCCAGCAGTCCGTACAGGGGGTCCCTCGGCGAGCAGTACTTC. The encoded protein is CASSPYRGSLGEQYF.

This chain joins TRBV7-9 and TRBJ1-2; D is possibly TRBD1 (5 bases). Trimming shortened V by 2 bases and J by 4 bases, and 14 bases separated the two germline ends. Germline-derived CDR1 and CDR2 are SEHNR and FQNEAQ (reference sequence). This CDR3 contains 15 residues. This CDR3 is CASSLPGIGGYGYTF. The CDR3 coding sequence is TGTGCCAGCAGCTTACCAGGGATCGGGGGCTATGGCTACACCTTC.

This clone was seen just once. The chain employs TRBV19 and TRBJ2-5, with TRBD2 matching 11 bases. In germline, CDR1 is LNHDA, CDR2 SQIVND (reference sequence). V was clipped by 6 bases and J by 1 base; unmatched bases: 1. CDR3 size: 14 residues. As DNA, the CDR3 is TGTGCCAGTAGCGGACTAGCGGGCCAAGAGACCCAGTACTTC. As protein: CASSGLAGQETQYF.

The J gene is TRBJ2-1, the V gene TRBV27; 7 bases match TRBD2. Trimming at V came to 8 bases and at J to 3 bases, leaving 10 bases not matched to a gene. This CDR3 has 15 residues. Germline V lookup: CDR1 MNHEY, CDR2 SMNVEV (reference sequence). The CDR3 is CASAVAGTVYNEQFF. The CDR3 DNA is TGTGCCAGCGCGGTAGCGGGCACTGTCTACAATGAGCAGTTCTTC.

The rearrangement links TRBV28 to TRBJ1-1; unclear D gene. The CDR3 runs 14 residues. Germline V gene data show CDR1 as MDHEN and CDR2 as SYDVKM. Trimming pared 7 bases from V and 2 bases from J, leaving 14 bases between. CDR3 DNA sequence: TGTGCCAGCACCCTATCAACAGCTAACACTGAAGCTTTCTTT. Translation: CASTLSTANTEAFF.

J is TRBJ1-1 and V is TRBV7-3; D is unresolved. Trimming cost V 1 base and J 5 bases, with 11 bases left between them. Germline V gives CDR1 SGHTA, CDR2 FQGTGA. The CDR3 is made up of 14 amino acids. DNA of the CDR3: TGTGCCAGCAGCTTAAAGGGTGGAGGGACTGAAGCTTTCTTT. This translates into CASSLKGGGTEAFF. The full variable domain, its missing parts supplied by reference TRBV7-3 and TRBJ1-1, is GAGVSQTPSNKVTEKGKYVELRCDPISGHTALYWYRQSLGQGPEFLIYFQGTGAADDSGLPNDRFFAVRPEGSVSTLKIQRTERGDSAVYLCASSLKGGGTEAFFGQGTRLTVV.